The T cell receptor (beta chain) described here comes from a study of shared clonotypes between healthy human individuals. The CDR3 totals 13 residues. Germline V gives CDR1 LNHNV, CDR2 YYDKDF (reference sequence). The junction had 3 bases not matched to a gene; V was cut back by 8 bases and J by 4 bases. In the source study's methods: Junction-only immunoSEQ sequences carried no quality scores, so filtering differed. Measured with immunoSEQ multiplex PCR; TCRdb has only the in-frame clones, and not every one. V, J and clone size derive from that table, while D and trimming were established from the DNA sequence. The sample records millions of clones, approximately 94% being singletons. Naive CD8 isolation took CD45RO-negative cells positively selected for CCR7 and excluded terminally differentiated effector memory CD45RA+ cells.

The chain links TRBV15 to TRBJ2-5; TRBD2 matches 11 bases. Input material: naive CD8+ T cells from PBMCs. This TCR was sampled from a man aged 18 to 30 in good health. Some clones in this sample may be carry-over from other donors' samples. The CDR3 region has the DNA TGTGCCACCCGAACTAGCGGGAGAGAGACCCAGTACTTC. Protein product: CATRTSGRETQYF.